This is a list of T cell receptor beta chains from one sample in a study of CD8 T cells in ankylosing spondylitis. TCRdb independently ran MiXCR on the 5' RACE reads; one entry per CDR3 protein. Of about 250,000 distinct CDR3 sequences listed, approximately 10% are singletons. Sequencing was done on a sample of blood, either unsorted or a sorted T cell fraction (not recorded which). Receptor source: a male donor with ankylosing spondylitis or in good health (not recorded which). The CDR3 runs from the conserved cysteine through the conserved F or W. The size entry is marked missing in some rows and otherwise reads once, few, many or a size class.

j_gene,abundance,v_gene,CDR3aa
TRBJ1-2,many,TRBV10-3,CAISGTVHGYTF
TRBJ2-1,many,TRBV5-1,CASSLIGYNEQFF
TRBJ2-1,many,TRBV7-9,CASSLGVAGYSYNEQFF
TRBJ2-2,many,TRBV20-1,CSAQAPGRVTGELFF
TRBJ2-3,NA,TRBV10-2,CASRSDTQYF
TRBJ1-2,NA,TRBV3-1,CACCQDWGQGAGYTF
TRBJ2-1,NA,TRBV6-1,CASTRPGGQGNEQFF
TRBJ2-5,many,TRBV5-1,CASSQGVKGQETQYF
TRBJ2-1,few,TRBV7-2,CASSLVRLAGTNEQFF
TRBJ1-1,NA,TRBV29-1,CSVGSRMNTEAFF
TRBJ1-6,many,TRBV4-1,CASSQGTASSNSPLHF
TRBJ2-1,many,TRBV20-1,CSARNRGEVNEQFF
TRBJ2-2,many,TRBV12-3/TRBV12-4,CASSLRTGGSGELFF
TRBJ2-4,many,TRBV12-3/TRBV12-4,CASSLRGGQNIQYF
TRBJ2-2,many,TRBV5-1,CASSLAQGPSNTGELFF
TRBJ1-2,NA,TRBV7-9,CASSLAGPGGYTF
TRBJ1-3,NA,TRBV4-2,CASSQEWGDSGNTIYF
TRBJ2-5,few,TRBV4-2,CASSQVPDRAAETQYF
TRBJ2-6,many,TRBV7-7,CASSLYGANVLTF
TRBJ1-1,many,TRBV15,CATVGGAEAFF
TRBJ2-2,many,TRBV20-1,CSAAGTSGENTGELFF
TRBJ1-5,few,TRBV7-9,CASTTGYQPQHF
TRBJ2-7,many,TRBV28,CASSLRTPYEQYF
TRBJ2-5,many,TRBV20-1,CSARDVGMETQYF
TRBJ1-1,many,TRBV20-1,CSARGPQGGMNTEAFF
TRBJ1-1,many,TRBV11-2,CASSLGHRGNTEAFF
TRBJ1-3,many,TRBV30,CAWVPGQVSSGNTIYF
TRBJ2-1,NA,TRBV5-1,CASSPVGDNEQFF
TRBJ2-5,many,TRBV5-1,CASTHSSETQYF
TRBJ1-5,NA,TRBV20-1,CSARTGANQPQHF
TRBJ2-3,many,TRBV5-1,CASSLGIGGFTDTQYF
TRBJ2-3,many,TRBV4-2,CASSQLRGAGTDTQYF
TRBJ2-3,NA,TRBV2,CASSALGLAGNTDTQYF
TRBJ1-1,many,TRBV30,CAWSEGRVDTEAFF
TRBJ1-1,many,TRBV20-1,CSAWTGVNTEAFF
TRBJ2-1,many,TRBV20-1,CSATRTSSYNEQFF
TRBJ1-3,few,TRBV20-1,CSASRLSGNTIYF
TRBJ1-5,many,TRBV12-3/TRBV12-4,CASSSGTGFEGPQHF
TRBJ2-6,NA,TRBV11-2,CASSLYSGANVLTF
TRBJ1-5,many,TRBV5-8,CASSSGQGDQPQHF
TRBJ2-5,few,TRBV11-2,CASSLLSGRPETQYF